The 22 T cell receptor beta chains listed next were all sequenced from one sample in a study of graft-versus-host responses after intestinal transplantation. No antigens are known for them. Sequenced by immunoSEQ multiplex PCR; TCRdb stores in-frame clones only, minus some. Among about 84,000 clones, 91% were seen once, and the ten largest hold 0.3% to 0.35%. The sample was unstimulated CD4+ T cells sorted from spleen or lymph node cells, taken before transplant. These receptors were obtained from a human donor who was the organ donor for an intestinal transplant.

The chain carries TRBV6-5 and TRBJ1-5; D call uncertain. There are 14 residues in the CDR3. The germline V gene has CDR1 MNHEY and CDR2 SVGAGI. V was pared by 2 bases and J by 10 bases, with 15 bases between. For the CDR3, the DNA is TGTGCCAGCAGTTACCGCGGAACCACACATCCCCAGCATTTT. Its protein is CASSYRGTTHPQHF.

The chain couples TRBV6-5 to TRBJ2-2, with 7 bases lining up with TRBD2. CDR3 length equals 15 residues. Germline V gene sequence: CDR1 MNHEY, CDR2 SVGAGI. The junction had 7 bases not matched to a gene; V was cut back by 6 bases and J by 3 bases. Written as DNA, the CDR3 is TGTGCCAGCAGGGAACTAGCGAGGTACACCGGGGAGCTGTTTTTT. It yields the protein CASRELARYTGELFF.

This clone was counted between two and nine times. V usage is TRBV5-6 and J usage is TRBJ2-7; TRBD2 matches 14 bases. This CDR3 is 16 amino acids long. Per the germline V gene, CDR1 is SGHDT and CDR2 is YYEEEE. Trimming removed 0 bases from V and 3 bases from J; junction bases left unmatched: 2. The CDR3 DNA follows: TGTGCCAGCAGCTTGGGACTAGCGGGAGGGTTCTACGAGCAGTACTTC. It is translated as CASSLGLAGGFYEQYF.

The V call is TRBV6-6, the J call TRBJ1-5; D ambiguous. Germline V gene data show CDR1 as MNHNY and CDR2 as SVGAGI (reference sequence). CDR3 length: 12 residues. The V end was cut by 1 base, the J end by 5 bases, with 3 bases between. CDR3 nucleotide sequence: TGTGCCAGCAGTTACTTCGATCAGCCCCAGCATTTT. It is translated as CASSYFDQPQHF.

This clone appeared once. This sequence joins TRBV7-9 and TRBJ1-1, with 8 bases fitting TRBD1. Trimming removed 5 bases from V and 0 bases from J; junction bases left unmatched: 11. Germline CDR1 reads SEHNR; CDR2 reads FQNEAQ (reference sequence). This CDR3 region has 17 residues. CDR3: CASSPRQGKGMNTEAFF. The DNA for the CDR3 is TGTGCCAGCAGCCCTAGACAGGGGAAGGGGATGAACACTGAAGCTTTCTTT.

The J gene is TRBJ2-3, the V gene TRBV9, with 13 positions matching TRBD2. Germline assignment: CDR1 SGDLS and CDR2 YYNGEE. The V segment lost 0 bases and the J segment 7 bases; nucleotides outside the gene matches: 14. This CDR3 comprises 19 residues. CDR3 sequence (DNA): TGTGCCAGCAGCGTAGACGACACCCGGACTAGCGGGAGAAGGAATACGCAGTATTTT. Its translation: CASSVDDTRTSGRRNTQYF.

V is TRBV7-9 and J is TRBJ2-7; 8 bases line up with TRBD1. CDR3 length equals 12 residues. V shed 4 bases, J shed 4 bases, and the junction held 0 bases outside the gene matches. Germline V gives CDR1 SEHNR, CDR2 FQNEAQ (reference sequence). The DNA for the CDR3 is TGTGCCAGCAGCTGGACAGGGTACGAGCAGTACTTC. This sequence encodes CASSWTGYEQYF.

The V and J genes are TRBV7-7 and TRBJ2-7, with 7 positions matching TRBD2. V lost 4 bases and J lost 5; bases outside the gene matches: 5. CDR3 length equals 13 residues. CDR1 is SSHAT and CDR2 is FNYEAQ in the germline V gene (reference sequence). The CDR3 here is CASSSGTTDEQYF. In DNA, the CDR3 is TGTGCCAGCAGCTCCGGGACTACAGACGAGCAGTACTTC. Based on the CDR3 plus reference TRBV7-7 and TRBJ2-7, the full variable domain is GAGVSQSPRYKVTKRGQDVTLRCDPISSHATLYWYQQALGQGPEFLTYFNYEAQPDKSGLPSDRFSAERPEGSISTLTIQRTEQRDSAMYRCASSSGTTDEQYFGPGTRLTVT.

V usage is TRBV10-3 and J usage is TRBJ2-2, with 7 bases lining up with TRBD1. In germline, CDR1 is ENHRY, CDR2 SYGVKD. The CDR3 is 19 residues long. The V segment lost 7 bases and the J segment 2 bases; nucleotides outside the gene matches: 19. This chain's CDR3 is CAIKGRGANRDRNTGELFF. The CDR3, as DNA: TGTGCCATCAAGGGTCGGGGCGCCAACCGGGACAGAAACACCGGGGAGCTGTTTTTT.

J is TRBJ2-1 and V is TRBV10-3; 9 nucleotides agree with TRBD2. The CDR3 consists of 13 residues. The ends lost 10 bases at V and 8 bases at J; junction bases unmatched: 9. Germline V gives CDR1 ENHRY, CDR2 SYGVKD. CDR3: CASAGLAFDEQFF. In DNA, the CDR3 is TGTGCCAGCGCGGGACTAGCCTTCGATGAGCAGTTCTTC.

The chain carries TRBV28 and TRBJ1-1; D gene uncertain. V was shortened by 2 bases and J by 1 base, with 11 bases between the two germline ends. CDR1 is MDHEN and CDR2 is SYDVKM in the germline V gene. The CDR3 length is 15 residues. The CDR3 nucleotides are TGTGCCAGCAGTTTACTGGCAGCGAAGAACACTGAAGCTTTCTTT. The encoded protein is CASSLLAAKNTEAFF.

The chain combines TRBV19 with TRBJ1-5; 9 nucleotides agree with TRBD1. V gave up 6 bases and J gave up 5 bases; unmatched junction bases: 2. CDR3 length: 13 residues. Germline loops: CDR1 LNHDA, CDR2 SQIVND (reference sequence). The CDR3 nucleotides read TGTGCCAGTAGCCGGGACAGGGATCAGCCCCAGCATTTT. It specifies CASSRDRDQPQHF.

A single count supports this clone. DNA of the CDR3: TGTGCCAGCTCACCCCTCACTGAAGCTTTCTTT. It specifies CASSPLTEAFF. V usage is TRBV18 and J usage is TRBJ1-1; D is uncertain. V was clipped by 3 bases and J by 4 bases, with 3 bases between them. Per the germline V gene, CDR1 is KGHSH and CDR2 is LQKENI. The CDR3 covers 11 residues. Filled out from reference TRBV18 and TRBJ1-1, the complete variable domain reads NAGVMQNPRHLVRRRGQEARLRCSPMKGHSHVYWYRQLPEEGLKFMVYLQKENIIDESGMPKERFSAEFPKEGPSILRIQQVVRGDSAAYFCASSPLTEAFFGQGTRLTVV.

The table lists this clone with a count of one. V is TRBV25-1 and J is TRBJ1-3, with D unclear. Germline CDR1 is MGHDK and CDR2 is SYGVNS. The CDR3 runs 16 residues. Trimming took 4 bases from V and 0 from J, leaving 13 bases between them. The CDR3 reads CASSGHASFSGNTIYF. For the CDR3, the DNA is TGTGCCAGCAGTGGGCACGCCTCCTTCTCTGGAAACACCATATATTTT.

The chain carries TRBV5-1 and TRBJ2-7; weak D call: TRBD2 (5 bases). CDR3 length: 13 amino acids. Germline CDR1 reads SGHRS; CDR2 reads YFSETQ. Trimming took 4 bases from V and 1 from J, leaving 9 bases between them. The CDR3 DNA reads TGCGCCAGCAGCAATAGAGGGTCCTACGAGCAGTACTTC. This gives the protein CASSNRGSYEQYF.

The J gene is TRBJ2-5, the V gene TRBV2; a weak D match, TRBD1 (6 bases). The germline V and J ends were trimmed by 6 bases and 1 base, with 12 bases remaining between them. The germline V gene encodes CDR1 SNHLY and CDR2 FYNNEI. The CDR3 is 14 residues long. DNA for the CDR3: TGTGCCAGCAGAGAACGGACAGTCCAAGAGACCCAGTACTTC. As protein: CASRERTVQETQYF. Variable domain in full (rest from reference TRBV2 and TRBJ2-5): EPEVTQTPSHQVTQMGQEVILRCVPISNHLYFYWYRQILGQKVEFLVSFYNNEISEKSEIFDDQFSVERPDGSNFTLKIRSTKLEDSAMYFCASRERTVQETQYFGPGTRLLVL.

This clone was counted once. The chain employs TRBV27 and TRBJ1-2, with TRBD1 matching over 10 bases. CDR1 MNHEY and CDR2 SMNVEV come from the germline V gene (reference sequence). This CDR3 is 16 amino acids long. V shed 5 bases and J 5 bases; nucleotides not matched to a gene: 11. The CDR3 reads CASSTSDRGNTYGYTF. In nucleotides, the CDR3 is TGTGCCAGCAGTACCTCGGACAGGGGGAATACTTATGGCTACACCTTC.

In nucleotides, the CDR3 is TGTGCCAGCAGCCCCAGGGGTCCAGGCCTCTACGAGCAGTACTTC. Translated, it gives CASSPRGPGLYEQYF. This chain uses TRBV5-4 with TRBJ2-7; weak D call: TRBD1 (6 bases). V was shortened by 4 bases and J by 3 bases, with 17 bases between the two germline ends. CDR3 length equals 15 residues. In germline, CDR1 is SGHNT, CDR2 YYREEE (reference sequence).

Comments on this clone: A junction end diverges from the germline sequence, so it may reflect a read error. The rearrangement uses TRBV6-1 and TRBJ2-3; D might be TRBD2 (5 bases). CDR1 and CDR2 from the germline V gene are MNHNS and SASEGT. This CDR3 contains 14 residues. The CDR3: CATCRESGSTKKDF. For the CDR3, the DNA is TGTGCCACCTGCCGTGAGAGCGGATCTACCAAAAAGGATTTT.

CDR3 bases: TGTGCCAGCAGAGCCAGGTCCCCAAATTCACCCCTCCACTTT. Amino acids: CASRARSPNSPLHF. V usage is TRBV28 and J usage is TRBJ1-6; the D is unclear. The germline V and J ends were trimmed by 6 bases and 7 bases, with 13 bases remaining between them. From germline, CDR1 is MDHEN and CDR2 SYDVKM. CDR3 length: 14 residues.

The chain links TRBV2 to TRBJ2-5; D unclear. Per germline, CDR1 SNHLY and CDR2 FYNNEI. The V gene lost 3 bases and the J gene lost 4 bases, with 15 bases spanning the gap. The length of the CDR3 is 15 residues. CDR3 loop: CASSELQVYVETQYF. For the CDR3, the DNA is TGTGCCAGCAGTGAGCTGCAGGTTTATGTAGAGACCCAGTACTTC.

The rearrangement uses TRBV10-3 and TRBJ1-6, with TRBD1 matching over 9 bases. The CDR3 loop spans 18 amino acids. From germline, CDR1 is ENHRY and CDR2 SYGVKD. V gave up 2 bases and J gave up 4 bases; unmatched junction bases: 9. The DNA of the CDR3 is TGTGCCATCAGTGAGCGCGGGACAGGGTTTTTTTATAATTCACCCCTCCACTTT. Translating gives CAISERGTGFFYNSPLHF.